The rows below give T cell receptor beta chains drawn from one sample of a study of T-cell memory formation after mild COVID-19. TCRdb analysed the 5' RACE reads with MiXCR anew, one entry per CDR3 protein. This table holds 400,000 to 450,000 distinct CDR3 sequences, roughly 18% found once. The specimen was PBMCs or a T cell subset sorted from them (not recorded which). These receptors came from a man aged 18 to 30 who had mild COVID-19 (a few samples of this study predate the infection). Cell type and time point are not known. Each CDR3 is given with its conserved first and last residue. The order of the fields is V gene, CDR3 length, clone size, J gene, D gene, CDR3 protein, CDR3 DNA. D genes are given only for firm matches. Clone size is given for some rows only: seen once, a few or many times, or a class if the clone is expanded.

TRBV6-1	15	.	TRBJ1-5	.	CASSEVGVSNQPQHF	TGTGCCAGCAGTGAAGTAGGTGTTAGCAATCAGCCCCAGCATTTT
TRBV9	13	.	TRBJ2-7	TRBD1	CASSVGQNYEQYF	TGTGCCAGCAGCGTGGGACAGAACTACGAGCAGTACTTC
TRBV7-2	17	many	TRBJ1-5	TRBD1	CASSLAGLGQTNQPQHF	TGTGCCAGCAGCTTAGCCGGGTTGGGACAGACCAATCAGCCCCAGCATTTT
TRBV7-3	14	.	TRBJ2-5	TRBD1	CASRKQGVTETQYF	TGTGCCAGCAGGAAACAGGGGGTGACGGAGACCCAGTACTTC
TRBV5-4	14	few	TRBJ1-1	.	CASSSGGGNTEAFF	TGTGCCAGCAGCTCCGGAGGGGGGAACACTGAAGCTTTCTTT
TRBV4-2	12	.	TRBJ1-1	.	CAARGLGSEAFF	TGTGCCGCCCGGGGTCTAGGTTCTGAAGCTTTCTTT
TRBV5-1	14	many	TRBJ2-1	TRBD1	CASSTQGSEDEQFF	TGCGCCAGCAGCACACAGGGGAGTGAGGATGAGCAGTTCTTC
TRBV12-3/TRBV12-4	15	few	TRBJ2-3	.	CASRWDTQGTDTQYF	TGTGCCAGCAGGTGGGACACCCAGGGCACAGATACGCAGTATTTT
TRBV7-6	16	few	TRBJ2-1	.	CASSLASGTPYNEQFF	TGTGCCAGCAGCTTAGCCTCCGGGACACCCTACAATGAGCAGTTCTTC
TRBV7-8	15	few	TRBJ1-5	.	CASSWGAFGNQPQHF	TGTGCCAGCAGCTGGGGGGCCTTTGGCAATCAGCCCCAGCATTTT
TRBV12-3/TRBV12-4	14	.	TRBJ1-2	TRBD1	CASSTPTGNYGYTF	TGTGCCAGCAGTACCCCGACAGGGAACTATGGCTACACCTTC
TRBV7-6	13	.	TRBJ2-5	.	CASRTSMGETQYF	TGTGCCAGCCGCACGTCGATGGGGGAGACCCAGTACTTC
TRBV12-3/TRBV12-4	15	few	TRBJ2-3	.	CASSLSPGIADTQYF	TGTGCCAGCAGCTTGAGCCCGGGAATCGCAGATACGCAGTATTTT
TRBV29-1	13	few	TRBJ1-2	TRBD1	CSVGAGGYHGYTF	TGCAGCGTTGGCGCAGGGGGTTACCATGGCTACACCTTC
TRBV14	14	few	TRBJ2-7	TRBD1	CASSHWDRGFEQYF	TGTGCCAGCAGCCACTGGGACAGGGGTTTTGAGCAGTACTTC
TRBV5-5	15	.	TRBJ2-5	TRBD1	CASSDRQGLQETQYF	TGTGCCAGCAGCGATAGACAGGGGCTCCAAGAGACCCAGTACTTC
TRBV12-3/TRBV12-4	14	few	TRBJ2-3	.	CASSLGPRTDTQYF	TGTGCCAGCAGTTTAGGGCCCCGCACAGATACGCAGTATTTT
TRBV15	18	.	TRBJ2-3	TRBD2	CATSRADIAGGTPDTQYF	TGTGCCACCAGCAGAGCCGATATAGCGGGGGGGACCCCAGATACGCAGTATTTT
TRBV7-9	13	many	TRBJ2-3	.	CASSPGGLDTQYF	TGTGCCAGCAGCCCTGGGGGGTTGGATACGCAGTATTTT
TRBV7-3	14	few	TRBJ2-1	.	CASSLIGTDNEQFF	TGTGCCAGCAGCTTAATTGGGACTGACAATGAGCAGTTCTTC
TRBV13	18	.	TRBJ2-6	.	CASSLGALWASGANVLTF	TGTGCCAGCAGCTTAGGAGCCCTATGGGCCTCTGGGGCCAACGTCCTGACTTTC
TRBV7-7	13	.	TRBJ2-3	TRBD1	CASSLSDRGKQYF	TGTGCTAGCAGCTTGTCCGACAGGGGTAAGCAGTATTTT
TRBV27	15	.	TRBJ2-5	TRBD2	CASSFIAGGSETQYF	TGTGCCAGCAGTTTCATAGCGGGGGGCTCGGAGACCCAGTACTTC
TRBV24-1	15	.	TRBJ2-1	TRBD2	CATMAREGAYNEQFF	TGTGCCACCATGGCACGGGAGGGGGCCTACAATGAGCAGTTCTTC
TRBV5-4	13	few	TRBJ1-1	.	CASSIMGASEAFF	TGTGCCAGCAGCATAATGGGGGCCTCTGAAGCTTTCTTT
TRBV5-1	14	few	TRBJ2-3	.	CASSLQGPPDTQYF	TGCGCCAGCAGCTTACAGGGTCCCCCAGATACGCAGTATTTT
TRBV20-1	13	.	TRBJ1-2	.	CSAISPREYGYTF	TGCAGTGCTATTTCCCCCAGGGAGTACGGCTACACCTTC
TRBV6-6	14	few	TRBJ1-1	.	CASSPFKTIYEAFF	TGTGCCAGCAGTCCCTTCAAAACCATATATGAAGCTTTCTTT
TRBV29-1	13	few	TRBJ1-5	.	CSAAGDSNQPQHF	TGCAGCGCCGCAGGGGACTCGAATCAGCCCCAGCATTTT
TRBV6-4	13	many	TRBJ2-3	TRBD2	CASSPRGADTQYF	TGTGCCAGCAGTCCACGGGGGGCAGATACGCAGTATTTT
TRBV6-5	14	few	TRBJ1-2	.	CASSPPAGVYGYTF	TGTGCCAGCAGTCCCCCGGCGGGAGTCTATGGCTACACCTTC
TRBV10-3	14	.	TRBJ1-1	TRBD1	CAIKKGQGGTEAFF	TGTGCCATCAAGAAGGGACAGGGGGGGACTGAAGCTTTCTTT
TRBV19	13	many	TRBJ1-1	.	CATSSAGVREAFF	TGTGCCACCTCCTCCGCAGGGGTCCGGGAAGCTTTCTTT
TRBV24-1	14	few	TRBJ2-3	.	CATSETAGTDTQYF	TGTGCCACCAGTGAGACAGCAGGTACAGATACGCAGTATTTT
TRBV12-3/TRBV12-4	16	many	TRBJ2-1	.	CASSLEGSSSYNEQFF	TGTGCCAGCAGTTTAGAAGGGAGCAGCTCCTACAATGAGCAGTTCTTC
TRBV29-1	15	.	TRBJ2-7	TRBD1	CSVLVGDRVGGEQYF	TGCAGCGTCCTCGTCGGGGACAGGGTCGGTGGCGAGCAGTACTTC
TRBV9	15	.	TRBJ1-1	.	CASSVVGTANTEAFF	TGTGCCAGCAGCGTAGTGGGAACGGCGAACACTGAAGCTTTCTTT
TRBV7-3	15	few	TRBJ1-6	TRBD1	CASSLFGQGDSPLHF	TGTGCCAGCAGCTTATTTGGGCAGGGGGATTCACCCCTCCACTTT
TRBV7-2	16	.	TRBJ2-2	.	CASSPRQAGSTGELFF	TGTGCCAGCAGCCCCCGACAGGCGGGTAGCACCGGGGAGCTGTTTTTT
TRBV5-1	14	.	TRBJ1-1	.	CASSPTGTDGEAFF	TGCGCCAGCAGCCCCACCGGGACGGATGGTGAAGCTTTCTTT